Each of the 13 T cell receptor beta chains below was sequenced from the same sample in a study of regulatory T cells in long-lasting Graves disease. CDR3 regions were amplified by Arm-PCR using iRepertoire HTBI primers to build TCR beta libraries. TCRdb re-called the multiplex PCR reads with MiXCR, one entry per CDR3 protein. The sample includes more than 650,000 distinct CDR3 sequences, 25% to 35% of them seen just once. Time point defined: persistent/refractory GD, antithyroid drugs over 5 years with positive TRAb. After RNA was extracted from PBMCs, the TCR library was made from it. The specimen was peripheral blood mononuclear cells (PBMCs), collected when the disease was refractory, from a patient treated with antithyroid drugs. Every receptor here comes from a female donor with Graves disease.

This clonotype appeared a few times. The chain links TRBV10-3 to TRBJ1-2, with 8 bases that match TRBD1. The V segment lost 6 bases and the J segment 2 bases; nucleotides outside the gene matches: 8. The CDR3 extends over 15 amino acids. Looked up from germline, CDR1 is ENHRY and CDR2 is SYGVKD. The CDR3 DNA is TGTGCCATCAGGGCCTTGACAGGGGAGAACTATGGCTACACCTTC. It encodes CAIRALTGENYGYTF.

The chain couples TRBV7-9 to TRBJ1-1; D remains ambiguous. From germline, CDR1 is SEHNR and CDR2 FQNEAQ (reference sequence). The CDR3 spans 13 residues. V lost 3 bases and J lost 7, with 12 bases in between. The chain's CDR3 is CASSFPRVYEAFF. The DNA for the CDR3 is TGTGCCAGCAGCTTTCCTAGGGTGTATGAAGCTTTCTTT.

This rearrangement joins TRBV4-2 to TRBJ2-7; D gene ambiguous. V was cut by 1 base and J by 3 bases, with 10 bases left in between. The CDR3 is made up of 14 amino acids. Germline CDR1 LGHNA, CDR2 YNFKEQ. Here the CDR3 reads CASSQVATSYEQYF. Written as DNA, the CDR3 is TGTGCCAGCAGCCAAGTGGCGACCAGCTACGAGCAGTACTTC.

The chain uses TRBV11-2 and TRBJ2-7; 9 nucleotides agree with TRBD2. The J segment lost 6 bases and the V segment lost 1 base, leaving 4 bases of the junction unmatched. CDR1 is SGHAT and CDR2 is FQNNGV in the germline V gene. This CDR3 has 14 amino acids. The CDR3 loop reads CASSLVGLAPEQYF. The DNA of the CDR3 is TGTGCCAGCAGCTTAGTGGGACTAGCACCCGAGCAGTACTTC.

The table lists this clonotype with many counts. V usage is TRBV7-9 and J usage is TRBJ1-1; the D is unclear. The CDR3 contains 13 residues. Per germline, CDR1 SEHNR and CDR2 FQNEAQ (reference sequence). V lost 5 bases and J 1 base, leaving 8 bases between the germline ends. The DNA of the CDR3 is TGTGCCAGCAGCATCGGCACGAACACTGAAGCTTTCTTT. It translates to CASSIGTNTEAFF. The full variable domain, rest sourced from reference TRBV7-9 and TRBJ1-1, is DTGVSQNPRHKITKRGQNVTFRCDPISEHNRLYWYRQTLGQGPEFLTYFQNEAQLEKSRLLSDRFSAERPKGSFSTLEIQRTEQGDSAMYLCASSIGTNTEAFFGQGTRLTVV.

Regarding this clonotype: A read error may produce the germline difference seen at one junction end. The chain uses TRBV28 and TRBJ1-2; D gene unclear. The CDR3 has 15 amino acids. Germline assignment: CDR1 MDHEN and CDR2 SYDVKM. The CDR3 region has the DNA TGTGCCAGCAGCTCTCCTCGACAATACAACTATGACTACACCTTC. Its protein is CASSSPRQYNYDYTF.

The chain has TRBV29-1 and TRBJ2-7; the match to TRBD2 covers 8 bases. V was pared by 7 bases and J by 0 bases, with 8 bases of the junction left unmatched. The CDR3 is 14 amino acids. Looked up from germline, CDR1 is SQVTM and CDR2 is ANQGSEA. The CDR3 DNA reads as TGCAGCGCCGCACTAGCGGAGGGCTCCTACGAGCAGTACTTC. It encodes CSAALAEGSYEQYF.

Details on this clonotype: One end of the junction fails to match germline, which may point to a read error. The gene calls are TRBV2 and TRBJ1-1; a possible D gene is TRBD1 (5 bases). CDR3 length equals 13 residues. CDR1 is SNHLY and CDR2 is FYNNEI in the germline V gene. Written as DNA, the CDR3 is TGTGCCAGCAGTTGGGAACAGGTCCAGGGTACTCTTTTT. Its protein product is CASSWEQVQGTLF.

This clonotype was counted at least ten times. This chain uses TRBV28 with TRBJ1-2; D not certain. CDR1 is MDHEN and CDR2 is SYDVKM in the germline V gene. The ends were cut back, 3 bases at V and 2 bases at J, with 10 bases in the middle. This CDR3 has 14 amino acids. The CDR3: CASSLASLNYGYTF. DNA for the CDR3: TGTGCCAGCAGTTTGGCGTCCCTGAACTATGGCTACACCTTC.

The CDR3 DNA follows: TGCAGTGCTGGACAGGGGGCGCAGCCCCAGCATTTT. Its protein is CSAGQGAQPQHF. The rearrangement links TRBV20-1 to TRBJ1-5; 11 bases agree with TRBD1. The V gene's germline CDR1 is DFQATT and CDR2 SNEGSKA (reference sequence). J lost 7 bases, V lost 5 bases, and 1 base had no gene match. This CDR3 is 12 amino acids long.

This clonotype was observed a single time. The chain carries TRBV5-1 and TRBJ2-1; 8 bases are shared with TRBD1. Per germline, CDR1 SGHRS and CDR2 YFSETQ. The CDR3 covers 14 residues. V was pared by 4 bases and J by 10 bases, with 10 bases of the junction left unmatched. CDR3 amino acids: CASSPRTGLGEQFF. In DNA form, the CDR3 reads TGCGCCAGCAGCCCAAGGACAGGGCTCGGAGAGCAGTTCTTC.

This clonotype was seen more than once but under ten times. V usage is TRBV3-1 and J usage is TRBJ2-7, with 10 bases identical to TRBD1. Germline values: CDR1 LGHDT, CDR2 YNNKEL (reference sequence). V was pared by 0 bases and J by 7 bases, with 9 bases of the junction left unmatched. The CDR3 runs 16 residues. CDR3 DNA sequence: TGTGCCAGCAGCCAAGATTCAGGACAGGGGGTCTGGGAGCAGTACTTC. This encodes CASSQDSGQGVWEQYF.

The chain has TRBV7-8 and TRBJ1-5, with 9 bases aligning to TRBD1. With 1 base clipped from V and 5 bases from J, the junction kept 9 bases outside the gene matches. The germline gives CDR1 SGHVS, CDR2 FQNEAQ. The CDR3 runs to 17 residues. The CDR3 DNA reads TGTGCCAGCAGCTTAGTAGGGACAGGGCATTTCGATCAGCCCCAGCATTTT. Translating it yields CASSLVGTGHFDQPQHF.